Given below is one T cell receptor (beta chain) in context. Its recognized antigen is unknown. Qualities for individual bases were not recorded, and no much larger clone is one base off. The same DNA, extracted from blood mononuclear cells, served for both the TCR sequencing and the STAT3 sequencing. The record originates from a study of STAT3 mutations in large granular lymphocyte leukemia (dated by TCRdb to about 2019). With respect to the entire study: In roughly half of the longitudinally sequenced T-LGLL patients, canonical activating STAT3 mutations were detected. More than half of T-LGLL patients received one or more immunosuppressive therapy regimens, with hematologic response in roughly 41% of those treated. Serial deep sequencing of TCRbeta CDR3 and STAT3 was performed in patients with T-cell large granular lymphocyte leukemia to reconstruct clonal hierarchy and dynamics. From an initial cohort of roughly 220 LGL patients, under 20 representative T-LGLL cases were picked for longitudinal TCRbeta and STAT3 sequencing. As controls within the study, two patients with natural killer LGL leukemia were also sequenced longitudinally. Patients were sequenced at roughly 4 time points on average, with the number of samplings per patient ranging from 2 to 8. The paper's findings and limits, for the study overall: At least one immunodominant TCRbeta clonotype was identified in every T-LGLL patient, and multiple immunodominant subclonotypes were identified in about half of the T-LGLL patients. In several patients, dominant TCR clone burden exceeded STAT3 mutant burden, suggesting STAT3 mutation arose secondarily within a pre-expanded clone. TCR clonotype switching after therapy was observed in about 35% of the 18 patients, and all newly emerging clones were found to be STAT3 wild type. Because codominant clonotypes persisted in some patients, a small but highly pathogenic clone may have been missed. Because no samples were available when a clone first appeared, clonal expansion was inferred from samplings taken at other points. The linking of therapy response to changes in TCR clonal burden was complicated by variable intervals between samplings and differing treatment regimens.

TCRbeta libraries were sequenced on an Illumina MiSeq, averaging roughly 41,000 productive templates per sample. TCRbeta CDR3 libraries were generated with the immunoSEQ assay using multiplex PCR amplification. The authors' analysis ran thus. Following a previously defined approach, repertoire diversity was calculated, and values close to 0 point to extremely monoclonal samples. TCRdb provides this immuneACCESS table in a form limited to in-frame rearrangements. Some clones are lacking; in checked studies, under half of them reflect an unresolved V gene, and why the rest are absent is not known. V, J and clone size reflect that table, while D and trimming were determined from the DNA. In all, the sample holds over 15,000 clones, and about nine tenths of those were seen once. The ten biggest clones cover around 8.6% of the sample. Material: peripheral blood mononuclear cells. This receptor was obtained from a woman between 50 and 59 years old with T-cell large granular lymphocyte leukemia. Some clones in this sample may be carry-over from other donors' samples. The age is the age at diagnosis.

Read as DNA, the sequence is TGTGCCAGCAGCCAGGCGAACACTGAAGCTTTCTTT. Its protein reads: CASSQANTEAFF. The chain is assembled from TRBV14 and TRBJ1-1; confidence is insufficient to name the D gene. From the germline V gene, CDR1 is SGHDN and CDR2 is FVKESK. The CDR3 contains 12 residues, cysteine and phenylalanine counted. Left in the record is the CDR3 DNA by itself, 36 bases read in frame from the first base. V was cut back by 3 bases and J by 1 base, leaving a gap of 3 bases between them.